The TCR beta chain under discussion was sequenced for a study of CD8 T cells in ankylosing spondylitis. Findings and caveats of the study: Enrichment of disease-linked clones was reportedly significant in matched ankylosing spondylitis synovial fluid. A motif of eight or nine highly homologous TCR beta variants was seen as apparently characteristic of ankylosing spondylitis blood. Certain motif variants had earlier been reported in reactive arthritis synovial fluid and blood. Clones linked with disease were CD8+ and fairly uncommon in the peripheral blood.

Molecular-barcoded quantitative 5'-RACE produced these TCR beta libraries. TCRdb re-called the 5' RACE reads with MiXCR, one entry per CDR3 protein. The repertoire holds roughly 490,000 distinct CDR3 sequences, with about 5% as singletons. The V segment lost 5 bases and the J segment 6 bases; nucleotides outside the gene matches: 11. CDR1 and CDR2 from the germline V gene are MNHNS and SASEGT. This CDR3 has 16 residues. Many counts were recorded for this clonotype. Its target is not known. The chain uses TRBV6-1 and TRBJ2-1; TRBD2 matches at 9 bases. The origin of this receptor is a male donor with ankylosing spondylitis. Sequenced sample: blood, either unsorted or a sorted T cell fraction (not recorded which). CDR3 residues: CASSTGTSLIINEQFF. The CDR3 coding sequence is TGTGCCAGCAGTACGGGGACTAGCCTGATAATCAATGAGCAGTTCTTC.